This T cell receptor beta chain was retrieved from a study of CD8+ T cells in alopecia areata. As the sequencing template, cDNA was produced by extracting RNA and reverse transcribing it. Profiling relied on immunoSEQ multiplex PCR, and the TCRdb table lists in-frame clones only, not all of them. The sample lists roughly 210,000 clones; less than 50% were seen once. The sample's treatment: oral pan-JAK inhibitor, 5-10 mg twice daily. This receptor was obtained from a human donor with alopecia areata. Specimen: CD4+ T cells sorted from blood, collected at roughly week 38, from a patient treated with tofacitinib.

The DNA of the CDR3 is TGTGCCAGCAGCTTGTCCCCCCGGGGGCGCGAGCAGTACTTC. Its translation is CASSLSPRGREQYF. The V and J genes are TRBV5-6 and TRBJ2-7; D assignment may be TRBD1 or TRBD2 (6 bases each). Germline assignment: CDR1 SGHDT and CDR2 YYEEEE. Trimming cost V 1 base and J 6 bases, with 14 bases left between them. This CDR3 is built from 14 residues.